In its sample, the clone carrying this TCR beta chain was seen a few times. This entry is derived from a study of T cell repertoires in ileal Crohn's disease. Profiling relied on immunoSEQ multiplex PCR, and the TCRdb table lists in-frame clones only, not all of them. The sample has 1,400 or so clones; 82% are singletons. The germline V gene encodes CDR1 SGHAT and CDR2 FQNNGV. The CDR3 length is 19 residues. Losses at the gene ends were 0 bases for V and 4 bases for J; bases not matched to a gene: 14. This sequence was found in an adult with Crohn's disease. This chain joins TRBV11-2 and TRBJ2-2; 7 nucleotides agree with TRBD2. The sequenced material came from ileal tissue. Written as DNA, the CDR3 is TGTGCCAGCAGCTTAGAGGGGGAATGGGCGGGAGACCTCACCGGGGAGCTGTTTTTT. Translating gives CASSLEGEWAGDLTGELFF. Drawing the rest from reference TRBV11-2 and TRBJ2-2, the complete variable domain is EAGVAQSPRYKIIEKRQSVAFWCNPISGHATLYWYQQILGQGPKLLIQFQNNGVVDDSQLPKDRFSAERLKGVDSTLKIQPAKLEDSAVYLCASSLEGEWAGDLTGELFFGEGSRLTVL.